The sequence of this TCR beta chain was determined in a study of Ad26.COV2.S vaccination and SARS-CoV-2 variants. About the research overall: Intramuscular Ad26.COV2.S at 5x10^10 or 1x10^11 viral particles.

Noted treatment: around 19 received Ad26.COV2.S at low or high dose, single or two shots; about 5 received placebo; per-sample allocation not given. Collection of the samples took place on day 63 after the first injection of vaccine or placebo. Cohort 1b enrolled adults aged 18-55 years in Boston. Profiling relied on immunoSEQ multiplex PCR, and the TCRdb table lists in-frame clones only, not all of them. Of hundreds of thousands of clones in the sample, roughly 91% were seen once. General study results and limits: Placebo recipients showed lower spike-specific TCR breadth than vaccinees. Estimates derived from TCR breadth and depth analyses may have underestimated total T cell responses.

This CDR3 spans 15 amino acids. Germline assignment: CDR1 KGHDR and CDR2 SFDVKD. V was pared by 4 bases and J by 2 bases, with 6 bases of the junction left unmatched. On this clone itself: Its antigen is not known.

This sequence was found in a person between 18 and 65 years old who received the Ad26.COV2.S COVID-19 vaccine or a placebo. The source material was peripheral blood, sampled in a trial of Ad26.COV2.S vaccine versus placebo. This chain connects TRBV24-1 to TRBJ2-5, with 7 bases that match TRBD1. In DNA, the CDR3 is TGTGCCACCAGTGAATCCGGGACAGAACAAGAGACCCAGTACTTC. It translates to CATSESGTEQETQYF.